The table lists the clone carrying this TCR beta chain with many counts. Regions amplified from RNA transcripts were the TCR beta CDR3 regions. The HTBI primer set served for first-round RT-PCR of the TCR CDR3. TCRdb ran MiXCR on the multiplex PCR reads and lists one entry per CDR3 protein. The top ten clones hold about 5% of a sample with a few hundred thousand distinct CDR3 sequences, roughly an eighth of them seen once. This record comes from a study of T cells in Graves' hyperthyroidism and ophthalmopathy. The sequenced material came from blood. The receptor comes from a woman aged 18-29 years with Graves' hyperthyroidism.

The CDR3 bases are TGTGCCAGCGGGAGGGACCCCTACGAGCAGTACTTC. It is translated as CASGRDPYEQYF. The chain carries TRBV6-2 or TRBV6-3 and TRBJ2-7, with TRBD2 matching 7 bases. In germline, CDR1 is MNHEY, CDR2 SVGEGT. The V gene end was trimmed by 8 bases and the J gene end by 2 bases; junction bases not matched to a gene: 3. The CDR3 loop spans 12 amino acids.